This TCR beta chain originates from a study of blood T cell repertoires in COVID-19. Study information: Samples representing acute and convalescent COVID-19 were sourced from the United States, Italy and Spain. PBMCs, B-cell-depleted T cells, or T cells were the source of the cDNA or gDNA that made up the material.

The data were produced by immunoSEQ multiplex PCR, yet TCRdb's version contains in-frame clones alone and is incomplete. Of 150,000 to 200,000 clones in the sample, roughly four fifths are singletons; the top ten hold roughly a tenth. This clone has a handful of counts. The CDR3 consists of 14 residues. Trimming left V 1 base short and J 10 bases short, with 15 bases between. Germline CDR1 SGDLS, CDR2 YYNGEE. The sequenced material came from peripheral blood. This clonotype was obtained from a human donor in a cohort sampled during active COVID-19. This sequence joins TRBV9 and TRBJ2-1, with D perhaps TRBD1 (6 bases). As DNA, the CDR3 is TGTGCCAGCAGCGTAACCCCAGGGGCTCAGGAGCAGTTCTTC. Translation gives CASSVTPGAQEQFF.